A selection of T cell receptor beta chains follows, all from one sample in a study of T cells in Graves' hyperthyroidism and ophthalmopathy. MiXCR, applied by TCRdb to the multiplex PCR reads, yields one record per CDR3 protein. The data hold some 560,000 distinct CDR3 sequences, with about 14% observed a single time. The sample consisted of blood. These receptors were obtained from a woman aged 40 to 50 with Graves' hyperthyroidism. CDR3s include the opening cysteine and the closing phenylalanine or tryptophan. D genes are given only for firm matches. Clone size is not always given. Where it is, it says once, few, many or a class for expanded clones.

J gene,V gene,D gene,clone size,CDR3 DNA,CDR3 protein
TRBJ1-5,TRBV12-3/TRBV12-4,TRBD1,many,TGTGCCAGCAGTTCCGGGACAGGGAATCAGCCCCAGCATTTT,CASSSGTGNQPQHF
TRBJ2-7,TRBV20-1,TRBD2,many,TGCAGTGCTAGAGTTGCGGGACTAAAGAGCTCCTACGAGCAGTACTTC,CSARVAGLKSSYEQYF
TRBJ2-4,TRBV7-9,-,many,TGTGCCAGCAGCTCCCTGCCGGGAGTGGGTCAAAACATTCAGTACTTC,CASSSLPGVGQNIQYF
TRBJ1-2,TRBV29-1,-,-,TGCAGCGTTCCTGACGGGTCGAGTGTTGTCTATGGCTACACCTTC,CSVPDGSSVVYGYTF
TRBJ2-6,TRBV28,-,-,TGTGCCAGCAGCCCCGGTACCTCTGGGGCCAACGTCCTGACTTTC,CASSPGTSGANVLTF
TRBJ2-1,TRBV27,TRBD2,few,TGTGCCAGCAGTTTAGGGACTAGCGGGACAAATGAGCAGTTCTTC,CASSLGTSGTNEQFF
TRBJ2-1,TRBV15,-,-,TGTGCCACCAGCACACGTACAGGGAGCCCCTACAATGAGCAGTTCTTC,CATSTRTGSPYNEQFF
TRBJ2-7,TRBV2,-,many,TGTGCCAGCAGTTTATTCCGGGACAACGCCTACGAGCAGTACTTC,CASSLFRDNAYEQYF
TRBJ2-3,TRBV3-1,TRBD2,many,TGTGCCAGCAGCCACCTAGCGGGAGTAACAGATACGCAGTATTTT,CASSHLAGVTDTQYF
TRBJ2-5,TRBV20-1,TRBD2,few,TGCAGTGCAGATGGACTAGCGGGAGTTTTCGGGCAAGAGACCCAGTACTTC,CSADGLAGVFGQETQYF
TRBJ2-1,TRBV2,-,many,TGTGCCAGCAACAGCGGTCCCACCGCGGGTGAGCAGTTCTTC,CASNSGPTAGEQFF
TRBJ1-5,TRBV28,-,-,TGTGCCTCCTCCCGGTTTGGGCCCGGGTTCAATCAGCCCCAGCATTTT,CASSRFGPGFNQPQHF
TRBJ2-3,TRBV7-3,TRBD2,many,TGTGCCAGCAGCCATGGGGCGGGAGGGATGACAGATACGCAGTATTTT,CASSHGAGGMTDTQYF
TRBJ1-2,TRBV5-1,TRBD1,many,TGCGCCAGCAGCTTGGAAGGGGGCACCAACTATGGCTACACCTTC,CASSLEGGTNYGYTF
TRBJ2-3,TRBV28,-,many,TGTGCCAGCAGTGGAGAGTTCCGGTATCAAGATACGCAGTATTTT,CASSGEFRYQDTQYF
TRBJ1-2,TRBV27,TRBD1,-,TGTGCCAGCAGTCCATTTCCGGGACAGGGGGTCTATGGCTACACCTTC,CASSPFPGQGVYGYTF
TRBJ1-2,TRBV6-2/TRBV6-3,-,few,TGTGCCAGCAGTTTTGAAAGACAGAGCTATGGCTACACCTTC,CASSFERQSYGYTF
TRBJ2-3,TRBV5-1,-,few,TGCGCCAGCAGGGTTCATACCACAGATACGCAGTATTTT,CASRVHTTDTQYF
TRBJ1-2,TRBV20-1,-,few,TGCAGTGCTACCCGCCCCGCCTCGGACTATGGCTACACCTTC,CSATRPASDYGYTF
TRBJ1-1,TRBV9,-,many,TGTGCCAGCAGCCGGGACAACCTCATGAACACTGAAGCTTTCTTT,CASSRDNLMNTEAFF
TRBJ2-7,TRBV7-6,-,few,TGTGCCAGCAGCTTAGACAACGGGGGACTACAGGGGCAGTACTTC,CASSLDNGGLQGQYF
TRBJ2-5,TRBV20-1,-,many,TGCAGTGTAGAAGACCGATTCGGGGAGACCCAGTACTTC,CSVEDRFGETQYF
TRBJ2-2,TRBV2,TRBD2,few,TGTGCCAGCAGTTCAGCGGGAGTAAACACCGGGGAGCTGTTTTTT,CASSSAGVNTGELFF
TRBJ2-3,TRBV14,TRBD2,few,TGTGCCAGCAGCCAAGGCAGACTAGCGGGAATAGATACGCAGTATTTT,CASSQGRLAGIDTQYF
TRBJ2-7,TRBV20-1,TRBD2,many,TGCAGTGCTAGACCTATAGCGGGACGGGATGGGTACGAGCAGTACTTC,CSARPIAGRDGYEQYF
TRBJ2-7,TRBV20-1,-,-,TGCAGTGCTAGAGGCGGGGACTCTGGGTACTACGAGCAGTACTTC,CSARGGDSGYYEQYF
TRBJ1-4,TRBV6-5,-,few,TGTGCCAGCAGTTACTCGCAGCCAACTAATGAAAAACTGTTTTTT,CASSYSQPTNEKLFF
TRBJ2-5,TRBV2,-,many,TGTGCCAGCAGTGACTACAAGCGTACCTTCCAAGAGACCCAGTACTTC,CASSDYKRTFQETQYF
TRBJ2-7,TRBV5-1,TRBD2,many,TGCGCCAGCAGCTTGGTACAGGCGGGGAGGGCCTACGAGCAGTACTTC,CASSLVQAGRAYEQYF
TRBJ2-3,TRBV12-5,TRBD2,many,TGTGCTAGTGGTCCTGCTCAGGGACTAGCGGGAGAGGATACGCAGTATTTT,CASGPAQGLAGEDTQYF
TRBJ2-5,TRBV6-5,TRBD1,few,TGTGCCGGCAGTTTACAGGACAGGGTTGTGGAGACCCAGTACTTC,CAGSLQDRVVETQYF
TRBJ2-7,TRBV4-2,TRBD1,-,TGTGCCAGCAGCCGGGACAGGGTGGACGACGAGCAGTACTTC,CASSRDRVDDEQYF
TRBJ2-1,TRBV6-1,-,-,TGTGCCAGCAGTTTTCCCCCTCGGGGCTACTACAATGAGCAGTTCTTC,CASSFPPRGYYNEQFF
TRBJ2-7,TRBV9,TRBD2,many,TGTGCCAGCAGCGTAGACGGGAGGGACGAGCAGTACTTC,CASSVDGRDEQYF
TRBJ2-2,TRBV12-3/TRBV12-4,-,few,TGTGCCAGCAGTGCGAATTTGGTTGGGGAGCTGTTTTTT,CASSANLVGELFF
TRBJ1-2,TRBV28,TRBD1,many,TGTGCCAGCACTTTCGGACAGGGGCGAGGCTACACCTTC,CASTFGQGRGYTF
TRBJ2-5,TRBV3-1,-,many,TGTGCCAGCAGCCAAGAGGTAGCGTTTCAAGAGACCCAGTACTTC,CASSQEVAFQETQYF
TRBJ1-5,TRBV19,TRBD1,-,TGTGCCAGTAGTAGGGAGGGGGCCAGCAATCAGCCCCAGCATTTT,CASSREGASNQPQHF
TRBJ1-6,TRBV12-3/TRBV12-4,TRBD1,many,TGTGCCAGCAGTTTAGACGGACAGGGGCTGAGCTTGTTCCCCGCAAATTCACCCCTCCACTTT,CASSLDGQGLSLFPANSPLHF
TRBJ2-1,TRBV20-1,-,many,TGCAGTGCTAGAGATCTGAAGGGGCCCGCTTATGAGCAGTTCTTC,CSARDLKGPAYEQFF